The clone carrying this T cell receptor (beta chain) was counted only a few times. What it binds is unknown. Stated time point: newly diagnosed GD, antithyroid drugs for less than 3 months. TCR sequences were obtained from RNA taken from PBMCs. This entry is derived from a study of regulatory T cells in long-lasting Graves disease. Both iRepertoire HTBI primers and Arm-PCR of CDR3 regions were used to build the TCR beta libraries. A single record per CDR3 protein comes from TCRdb applying MiXCR to the multiplex PCR reads. The sample includes some 410,000 distinct CDR3 sequences, less than 20% of them seen just once. Findings of the study overall: Among samples with persistent disease, TRBV28, TRBJ1-2 and TRBJ2-5 were favored.

V was pared by 5 bases and J by 1 base, with 11 bases between. The V gene's germline CDR1 is SEHNR and CDR2 FQNEAQ (reference sequence). The CDR3 sequence is 14 residues long. These data are also associated with another study on T cells in Graves' hyperthyroidism and ophthalmopathy. From that paper: Patients counted as stable if ophthalmopathy did not develop within 18 months. A first-round RT-PCR of the TCR CDR3 used the HTBI primer set. Ophthalmopathy got predicted by the model a median about six months before its onset.

Here the sequenced sample was peripheral blood mononuclear cells (PBMCs), taken at new diagnosis, from a patient treated with antithyroid drugs. The V and J genes are TRBV7-9 and TRBJ2-5; D not resolved. The sequence was collected from a woman younger than 45 with Graves disease. The CDR3 sequence: CASSGPTFQETQYF. The DNA for the CDR3 is TGTGCCAGCAGCGGCCCTACCTTCCAAGAGACCCAGTACTTC. The whole variable domain, filled in from reference TRBV7-9 and TRBJ2-5, reads DTGVSQNPRHKITKRGQNVTFRCDPISEHNRLYWYRQTLGQGPEFLTYFQNEAQLEKSRLLSDRFSAERPKGSFSTLEIQRTEQGDSAMYLCASSGPTFQETQYFGPGTRLLVL.